The sample holds many counts of the clone carrying this TCR beta chain. Its cognate antigen is unknown. TCRdb reprocessed the RT-PCR reads with MiXCR, giving one entry per CDR3 protein. Among hundreds of thousands of distinct CDR3 sequences listed, about 8% were seen once. This CDR3 is 13 amino acids long. The V gene lost 5 bases and the J gene lost 1 base, with 8 bases spanning the gap. The germline CDR1 and CDR2 sequences are MNHEY and SMNVEV (reference sequence). This specimen comes from a study of response to subunit inactivated influenza vaccine. Study conclusions and caveats: The study's authors posited that every seasonal influenza vaccination enlists few new T cells.

This chain uses TRBV27 with TRBJ1-2, with D possibly matching TRBD1 (6 bases). This sequence originates from a man between 50 and 75 years old who received an inactivated influenza vaccine. This specimen consisted of PBMCs from blood, obtained roughly 24 months after vaccination. DNA of the CDR3: TGTGCCAGCAGTATACAGGGTAACTATGGCTACACCTTC. Its protein is CASSIQGNYGYTF.